Listed below are T cell receptor beta chains from one sample, sequenced in a study of T cells in localized non-small cell lung cancer. Assay used: immunoSEQ multiplex PCR; TCRdb lists only in-frame clones, some missing. The sample lists 31,000 or so clones, 89% seen once, with about a tenth in the top ten. Sequenced here: peripheral blood, sampled before any cancer treatment. The receptor set was obtained from a woman aged 40 to 75 with stage I lung adenocarcinoma. Both conserved end residues are trimmed from each CDR3. Some rows have no size entry. The others give once, few or many, or a class for an expanded clone.

TRBV19	-	ASSISGANAYEQY
TRBV28	-	ASSFSRREPQH
TRBV4-1	-	ASSLTPGPGTGELF
TRBV5-8	-	ASSPLKTRGNQPQH
TRBV7-2	-	ASSTTDTQY
TRBV11-2	-	ASSQVGGGVDEQY
TRBV2	-	ASSGTLGTGELF
TRBV28	once	ASILGGGLPSNEKLF
TRBV2	-	ASSFRDRYNSPLH
TRBV2	-	ASSETRVDNEQF
TRBV5-6	-	ASSLYGTNTGELF
TRBV7-3	once	ASSHSGTDGYT
TRBV6-1	-	ASSTTVNQPQH
TRBV19	-	ASSLGYNEQF
TRBV10-3	-	AITEGGTGELF
TRBV18	-	ASSPRGQTNEKLF
TRBV7-9	-	ASSLGPSDTQY
TRBV6-5	-	ASSYLSGGFTDTQY
TRBV28	-	ASSLTGTEAF
TRBV30	once	AWDRDILSGYNSPLH
TRBV2	-	ARSRGGRQETQY
TRBV15	-	ATSSPEEPQH
TRBV7-2	-	ASSLSGSRNQHEQF
TRBV30	-	AWSGGDTQY
TRBV19	-	ASSRGGKADTQY
TRBV7-3	few	ASSLGGANEQF
TRBV5-4	-	ASSFPTGKNTEAF
TRBV5-1	once	ASSSNGLDQTQY
TRBV9	-	ASSPAQGSSYNEQF
TRBV6-5	-	ASSEAGYDGYT
TRBV7-2	-	ASSPTGGPYGYT
TRBV6-5	-	ASSYTLRDYYEQY
TRBV11-2	-	ASSFSEGSEQF
TRBV11-2	-	ASSLGTGGLYEQY
TRBV28	-	ASNGVGPSYEQY
TRBV13	-	ASSFLGLETDTQY
TRBV7-8	-	ASSLARQNTEAF
TRBV15	-	ATSRALEAGGQETQY
TRBV28	-	ASSLRQGETEAF
TRBV6-9	-	ASTNRGNYGYT
TRBV6-8	-	ASSYPPPGQGDTEAF
TRBV2	-	ASDRGAPWKF
TRBV7-9	-	ASSLDPDTQY
TRBV7-3	-	ASSLYQGYEQY
TRBV6-9	-	ASSYSRTGDQPQH
TRBV5-4	few	ASSLVSNTEAF
TRBV6-1	once	ASTRTAMNTEAF
TRBV18	once	ASSPRRLETQY
TRBV18	-	ASSTEGGPSSYNEQF
TRBV25-1	-	ASSDKPGGYGYT